What follows are 32 T cell receptor beta chains derived from one specimen sequenced in a study of T cells in Graves' hyperthyroidism and ophthalmopathy. It was RNA transcripts that yielded the amplified TCR beta CDR3 regions. The HTBI primer set drove a first-round RT-PCR of the TCR CDR3. TCRdb itself ran the multiplex PCR reads through MiXCR, one entry per CDR3 protein. The data contain roughly 550,000 distinct CDR3 sequences, 15% to 20% of them singletons. The sample taken for sequencing was blood. The receptors here all came from a young woman with Graves' ophthalmopathy.

The sample holds a few counts of this clonotype. V and J are TRBV15 and TRBJ1-4, with 8 bases aligning to TRBD1. J was trimmed by 4 bases and V by 3 bases; bases with no gene match: 13. This CDR3 is built from 18 residues. Germline CDR1 and CDR2: LNHNV and YYDKDF (reference sequence). The CDR3 region has the DNA TGTGCCACCAGCAGGGATGTGCCCCGGGGACAGGTTAATGAAAAACTGTTTTTT. This translates into CATSRDVPRGQVNEKLFF. Variable domain in full (rest from reference TRBV15 and TRBJ1-4): DAMVIQNPRYQVTQFGKPVTLSCSQTLNHNVMYWYQQKSSQAPKLLFHYYDKDFNNEADTPDNFQSRRPNTSFCFLDIRSPGLGDTAMYLCATSRDVPRGQVNEKLFFGSGTQLSVL.

This clonotype was found a few times. The chain recombines TRBV14 with TRBJ1-5; tentative D call: TRBD1 (5 bases). The germline CDR1 and CDR2 sequences are SGHDN and FVKESK. The CDR3 is 15 amino acids. The V gene lost 4 bases and the J gene lost 4 bases, with 14 bases spanning the gap. The CDR3 sequence is CASSPSGAGNQPQHF. CDR3 DNA sequence: TGTGCCAGCAGCCCCTCGGGTGCAGGGAATCAGCCCCAGCATTTT.

A few counts support this clonotype. CDR3 sequence (DNA): TGCGCCAGCAGCTTGGCCCACGGGACCGAACTAAATCAGCCCCAGCATTTT. Translating it yields CASSLAHGTELNQPQHF. The rearrangement joins TRBV5-1 to TRBJ1-5; D is perhaps TRBD1 (5 bases). CDR3 length: 17 amino acids. V lost 0 bases and J 4 bases, leaving 17 bases between the germline ends. CDR1 is SGHRS, CDR2 YFSETQ, per germline.

This chain connects TRBV29-1 to TRBJ1-1; D is uncertain. Germline CDR1 is SQVTM and CDR2 is ANQGSEA. This CDR3 region has 12 residues. CDR3 DNA: TGCAGTACCACAGCTACTAACACTGAAGCTTTCTTT. Translating it yields CSTTATNTEAFF.

A word on this clonotype: A much larger clone differs from this one at a single base, so this may be a read error. This chain connects TRBV5-1 to TRBJ1-4; TRBD1 matches at 8 bases. In germline, CDR1 is SGHRS, CDR2 YFSETQ. CDR3 size: 18 residues. The CDR3 is CASSLSGTGLSTNEKPFF. The DNA for the CDR3 is TGCGCCAGCAGCTTGAGCGGGACAGGCCTTTCAACTAATGAAAAACCGTTTTTT.

The V gene is TRBV19, the J gene TRBJ1-5; D unresolved. The ends were cut back, 7 bases at V and 0 bases at J, with 4 bases in the middle. The CDR3 contains 12 residues. Germline V gene data show CDR1 as LNHDA and CDR2 as SQIVND (reference sequence). The CDR3 sequence is CASNDSNQPQHF. The CDR3 DNA is TGTGCCAGTAACGATAGCAATCAGCCCCAGCATTTT.

This clonotype occurred a few times. The genes are TRBV29-1 and TRBJ2-7; no definite D call. Germline values: CDR1 SQVTM, CDR2 ANQGSEA. The length of the CDR3 is 12 residues. The V end was cut by 7 bases, the J end by 1 base, with 11 bases between. The CDR3 region is CSGRTDSYEQYF. CDR3 bases: TGCAGCGGAAGGACGGATTCCTACGAGCAGTACTTC.

This clonotype was observed many times. This chain joins TRBV7-2 and TRBJ2-7; D not resolved. Germline values: CDR1 SGHTA, CDR2 FQGNSA. The CDR3 totals 15 residues. The ends were cut back, 3 bases at V and 2 bases at J, with 14 bases in the middle. The CDR3 nucleotides are TGTGCCAGCAGCTTGTTATCGGGCCAGGCCTACGAGCAGTACTTC. It yields the protein CASSLLSGQAYEQYF.

CDR3 residues: CASSWTSGSGEQFF. CDR3 nucleotides: TGTGCCAGCAGTTGGACTAGCGGGAGTGGTGAGCAGTTCTTC. This chain joins TRBV11-2 and TRBJ2-1, with TRBD2 matching over 13 bases. V lost 6 bases, J lost 9 bases, and 5 bases stayed unmatched. Germline CDR1 SGHAT, CDR2 FQNNGV. The CDR3 totals 14 residues.

This clonotype was observed at least ten times. The chain uses TRBV20-1 and TRBJ2-3; 12 nucleotides line up with TRBD2. Germline CDR1 DFQATT, CDR2 SNEGSKA (reference sequence). This CDR3 has 16 residues. V was clipped by 4 bases and J by 0 bases; unmatched bases: 5. This CDR3 reads CSATSGRGASTDTQYF. CDR3 sequence (DNA): TGCAGTGCTACTAGCGGGAGGGGTGCTAGCACAGATACGCAGTATTTT.

This clonotype was observed at least ten times. The rearrangement joins TRBV7-2 to TRBJ2-5, with 8 bases that match TRBD1. CDR1 is SGHTA and CDR2 is FQGNSA in the germline V gene. V trimming: 4 bases; J trimming: 5 bases; junction bases outside the gene matches: 6. The CDR3 is 14 amino acids. The CDR3 protein is CASSSRTGPETQYF. Written as DNA, the CDR3 is TGTGCCAGCAGCTCGCGGACAGGGCCTGAGACCCAGTACTTC.

This clonotype came up many times. V and J are TRBV7-2 and TRBJ1-1; 10 bases align to TRBD1. The CDR3 has 16 residues. Germline loops: CDR1 SGHTA, CDR2 FQGNSA. V was clipped by 1 base and J by 3 bases; unmatched bases: 5. The CDR3: CASSLGAGQGYTEAFF. The CDR3 region has the DNA TGTGCCAGCAGCTTAGGGGCGGGACAGGGGTACACTGAAGCTTTCTTT. The full variable domain, with the rest looked up from reference TRBV7-2 and TRBJ1-1, is GAGVSQSPSNKVTEKGKDVELRCDPISGHTALYWYRQSLGQGLEFLIYFQGNSAPDKSGLPSDRFSAERTGGSVSTLTIQRTQQEDSAVYLCASSLGAGQGYTEAFFGQGTRLTVV.

The chain employs TRBV28 and TRBJ1-1, with 11 bases matching TRBD1. Looked up from germline, CDR1 is MDHEN and CDR2 is SYDVKM. The V gene end was trimmed by 6 bases and the J gene end by 2 bases; junction bases not matched to a gene: 8. The CDR3 is 16 residues long. Here the CDR3 DNA reads TGTGCCAGCAGCCCTGGGGGACAGGGGGTAAACACTGAAGCTTTCTTT. Residues: CASSPGGQGVNTEAFF.

Ten or more counts support this clonotype. The chain combines TRBV7-2 with TRBJ2-1; D possibly matches TRBD1 or TRBD2 (6 bases each). Germline loops: CDR1 SGHTA, CDR2 FQGNSA. The CDR3 consists of 12 residues. V lost 5 bases, J lost 13 bases, and 15 bases lay in between. Here the CDR3 reads CASSRGVAEQFF. CDR3 in DNA: TGTGCCAGCAGCAGGGGGGTAGCAGAACAGTTCTTC. The full variable domain, with the rest looked up from reference TRBV7-2 and TRBJ2-1, is GAGVSQSPSNKVTEKGKDVELRCDPISGHTALYWYRQSLGQGLEFLIYFQGNSAPDKSGLPSDRFSAERTGGSVSTLTIQRTQQEDSAVYLCASSRGVAEQFFGPGTRLTVL.

This clonotype has only a few counts. This chain uses TRBV3-1 with TRBJ2-1; D is undetermined. From germline, CDR1 is LGHDT and CDR2 YNNKEL (reference sequence). The length of the CDR3 is 12 residues. Trimming pared 3 bases from V and 6 bases from J, leaving 6 bases between. Here the CDR3 reads CASSQNLNEQFF. The CDR3 DNA follows: TGTGCCAGCAGCCAGAACCTCAATGAGCAGTTCTTC.

In this sample, this clonotype turned up many times. This chain links TRBV7-2 with TRBJ1-2; 10 bases are shared with TRBD1. This CDR3 comprises 15 residues. In germline, CDR1 is SGHTA, CDR2 FQGNSA. V shed 5 bases and J 6 bases; nucleotides not matched to a gene: 9. For the CDR3, the DNA is TGTGCCAGCAGCCGATTCCGACAGGGGGCACATGGCTACACCTTC. It codes for CASSRFRQGAHGYTF. The full variable domain, rest sourced from reference TRBV7-2 and TRBJ1-2, is GAGVSQSPSNKVTEKGKDVELRCDPISGHTALYWYRQSLGQGLEFLIYFQGNSAPDKSGLPSDRFSAERTGGSVSTLTIQRTQQEDSAVYLCASSRFRQGAHGYTFGSGTRLTVV.

As to this clonotype: This may come from a read error, since a much larger clone is one base off. The V call is TRBV6-9, the J call TRBJ2-3; possible D gene TRBD2, 6 bases. The CDR3 contains 15 residues. Germline V gene sequence: CDR1 MNHGY, CDR2 SVAAGI. This chain's CDR3 is CASSLRLEPTDTRYF. In DNA, the CDR3 is TGTGCCAGCAGTTTACGACTAGAGCCCACAGATACGCGGTATTTT.

This clonotype occurred many times. This chain joins TRBV3-1 and TRBJ2-7; 8 bases match TRBD1. The CDR3 is made up of 15 amino acids. With 3 bases clipped from V and 5 bases from J, the junction kept 9 bases outside the gene matches. Germline V gene data show CDR1 as LGHDT and CDR2 as YNNKEL (reference sequence). CDR3 sequence reads: CASSHPRTGSNEQYF. In DNA form, the CDR3 reads TGTGCCAGCAGCCACCCCAGGACAGGGAGCAACGAGCAGTACTTC.

V is TRBV13 and J is TRBJ1-4, with TRBD1 matching over 8 bases. V shed 6 bases, J shed 7 bases, and the junction held 7 bases outside the gene matches. The germline V gene has CDR1 PRHDT and CDR2 FYEKMQ (reference sequence). This CDR3 comprises 14 residues. The CDR3 loop reads CASSLPGQAEKLFF. The CDR3 region has the DNA TGTGCCAGCAGTCTACCGGGACAGGCTGAAAAACTGTTTTTT.

The chain links TRBV12-3 or TRBV12-4 to TRBJ1-2; weak D call: TRBD1 (5 bases). The V gene lost 7 bases and the J gene lost 2 bases, with 14 bases spanning the gap. The CDR3 runs to 14 residues. The CDR3 DNA is TGTGCCAGCAACCCGGTAGCAGGGAACTATGGCTACACCTTC. It yields the protein CASNPVAGNYGYTF.

This chain connects TRBV28 to TRBJ1-4; 10 bases line up with TRBD1. The V gene end was trimmed by 6 bases and the J gene end by 5 bases; junction bases not matched to a gene: 0. Germline V CDR1 and CDR2: MDHEN, SYDVKM. The CDR3 length is 13 residues. The CDR3 loop is CASRDRGNEKLFF. CDR3 in DNA: TGTGCCAGCAGGGACAGGGGGAATGAAAAACTGTTTTTT.

In its sample, this clonotype was seen many times. This chain joins TRBV3-1 and TRBJ2-5, with 10 bases that match TRBD2. Per germline, CDR1 LGHDT and CDR2 YNNKEL (reference sequence). The CDR3 covers 15 residues. V was clipped by 0 bases and J by 5 bases; unmatched bases: 3. CDR3 DNA sequence: TGTGCCAGCAGCCAAGATAGCGGGAGGAGGGAGACCCAGTACTTC. It specifies CASSQDSGRRETQYF.

Comments on this clonotype: A clone one base away is much larger, so this may be a read error. V and J are TRBV20-1 and TRBJ2-2; 8 bases line up with TRBD1. Germline lookup yields CDR1 DFQATT and CDR2 SNEGSKA (reference sequence). The CDR3 runs 17 residues. The CDR3: CSARAPSGQGNTGELVF. CDR3 DNA: TGCAGTGCTAGAGCTCCTTCCGGACAGGGTAACACCGGGGAGCTGGTTTTT.

This clonotype was found many times. The chain links TRBV7-2 to TRBJ2-5; TRBD1 aligns across 11 bases. There are 16 residues in the CDR3. Germline CDR1 is SGHTA and CDR2 is FQGNSA. J was trimmed by 6 bases and V by 1 base; bases with no gene match: 7. The CDR3 spells CASSLGGTGGTQTQYF. In nucleotides, the CDR3 is TGTGCCAGCAGCTTAGGAGGGACAGGGGGAACTCAGACCCAGTACTTC.

This chain connects TRBV4-2 to TRBJ2-1; D not resolved. V gave up 0 bases and J gave up 1 base, with 13 bases separating them. CDR1 is LGHNA, CDR2 YNFKEQ, per germline. The CDR3 spans 17 residues. The CDR3 nucleotides are TGTGCCAGCAGCCAAGATTCGGCCAGCTTTTCCTACAATGAGCAGTTCTTC. It is translated as CASSQDSASFSYNEQFF.

V gene TRBV11-2 combines with J gene TRBJ1-1, with 9 nucleotides matching TRBD1. The CDR3 sequence is 15 residues long. The J segment lost 6 bases and the V segment lost 4 bases, leaving 9 bases of the junction unmatched. Looked up from germline, CDR1 is SGHAT and CDR2 is FQNNGV. CDR3 DNA sequence: TGTGCCAGCAGCTCGGGGGACAGGGAGGTGGCTGAAGCTTTCTTT. Amino acid sequence: CASSSGDREVAEAFF.

This clonotype appeared many times. The chain uses TRBV28 and TRBJ2-3; unclear D gene. The CDR3 is 15 amino acids. The ends were cut back, 5 bases at V and 3 bases at J, with 15 bases in the middle. CDR1 and CDR2 (germline): MDHEN, SYDVKM. The DNA for the CDR3 is TGTGCCAGCAGTCCACCGAGTCACCTGACAGATACGCAGTATTTT. Its protein is CASSPPSHLTDTQYF.

The rearrangement joins TRBV29-1 to TRBJ1-1, with 7 positions matching TRBD1. From germline, CDR1 is SQVTM and CDR2 ANQGSEA. V gave up 6 bases and J gave up 12 bases; unmatched junction bases: 7. The CDR3 loop spans 10 amino acids. The CDR3 nucleotides are TGCAGCGTAGAACAGGGGATGACTTTCTTT. Its translation: CSVEQGMTFF.

The chain couples TRBV28 to TRBJ1-1, with 8 nucleotides matching TRBD1. Germline V gene data show CDR1 as MDHEN and CDR2 as SYDVKM. J gave up 3 bases and V 6 bases, and 6 bases lay outside the gene matches. The CDR3 has 14 residues. This CDR3 reads CASRALTGDTEAFF. CDR3 bases: TGTGCCAGCAGAGCCCTGACAGGGGACACTGAAGCTTTCTTT. The variable domain in full, completed from reference TRBV28 and TRBJ1-1, reads DVKVTQSSRYLVKRTGEKVFLECVQDMDHENMFWYRQDPGLGLRLIYFSYDVKMKEKGDIPEGYSVSREKKERFSLILESASTNQTSMYLCASRALTGDTEAFFGQGTRLTVV.

The V and J genes are TRBV7-3 and TRBJ1-6; a possible D gene is TRBD1 (5 bases). Germline loops: CDR1 SGHTA, CDR2 FQGTGA. The CDR3 length is 15 residues. Deletions cut 2 bases from V and 8 bases from J, with 13 bases between. As DNA, the CDR3 is TGTGCCAGCAGCTTAGGTCAAAGAGGGGATTCACCCCTCCACTTT. This gives the protein CASSLGQRGDSPLHF. The full variable domain, with the rest looked up from reference TRBV7-3 and TRBJ1-6, is GAGVSQTPSNKVTEKGKYVELRCDPISGHTALYWYRQSLGQGPEFLIYFQGTGAADDSGLPNDRFFAVRPEGSVSTLKIQRTERGDSAVYLCASSLGQRGDSPLHFGNGTRLTVT.

The chain couples TRBV7-6 to TRBJ1-2; no definite D call. Trimming removed 5 bases from V and 1 base from J, with 11 bases in between. The CDR3 length is 14 residues. Per germline, CDR1 SGHVS and CDR2 FNYEAQ. The CDR3 spells CASSPLGHNYGYTF. In nucleotides, the CDR3 is TGTGCCAGCAGCCCCCTGGGCCATAACTATGGCTACACCTTC.

CDR3 bases: TGCAGCGTGAGTCCCGGATTCGATCAGCCCCAGCATTTT. It encodes CSVSPGFDQPQHF. The rearrangement joins TRBV29-1 to TRBJ1-5; D is undetermined. The CDR3 has 13 amino acids. Trimming pared 6 bases from V and 5 bases from J, leaving 14 bases between. In germline, CDR1 is SQVTM, CDR2 ANQGSEA.